Described below is a single TCR beta chain sequence and its context. Its binding antigen is unknown. A read error may produce the germline difference seen at one junction end. This sample stems from a study of T cell changes during pregnancy in multiple sclerosis (dated by TCRdb to about 2019). For the study in its entirety: In women with multiple sclerosis, the researchers looked at how the T cell repertoire shifted as pregnancy progressed.

CDR1 and CDR2, looked up from the germline V gene (reference sequence), are LNHNV and YYDKDF. From cysteine to phenylalanine, the CDR3 is 14 amino acids long. Only the CDR3 region is kept as DNA, spanning 42 bases read in frame from base 1. The library was made by the immunoSEQ multiplex PCR assay. Drawn from immuneACCESS, this table holds only the in-frame rearrangements with V and J called that TCRdb kept. Clones are partly lost; checked studies trace under half to an unresolved V gene and leave the rest unexplained. The sample table holds about 57,000 clones, of which 90% were seen once. Around 2% of the sample is in the top ten clones.

Recombination linked TRBV15 to TRBJ2-7, with 8 central nucleotides matching TRBD2. The source of this sequence is a female donor in good health, enrolled as a control in a pregnancy study. The sequencing here drew on peripheral blood, taken in the first trimester of pregnancy. The DNA sequence reads TGTGCCACCAGCATAGGAGCGGGAGACTACGGGCAGTACTTC. Its amino acids are CATSIGAGDYGQYF.